The next 12 T cell receptor beta chains were all read from a single sample in a study of blood T cell repertoires in COVID-19. The table came from immunoSEQ multiplex PCR; TCRdb's copy has only in-frame clones and leaves some out. The sample contains nearly 60,000 clones, around 90% of which appear only once. The sample consisted of peripheral blood. Source of these receptors: a man in his 60s with active COVID-19.

This clone was seen a handful of times. The J gene is TRBJ2-2, the V gene TRBV10-3; 7 bases align to TRBD2. The CDR3 runs 16 residues. The V segment lost 4 bases and the J segment 7 bases; nucleotides outside the gene matches: 12. Per germline, CDR1 ENHRY and CDR2 SYGVKD. The CDR3 loop reads CAISVGLAVKDGELFF. The CDR3 DNA sequence: TGTGCCATCAGTGTTGGTCTAGCGGTAAAGGACGGGGAGCTGTTTTTT.

This clone was counted a single time. The V gene is TRBV19, the J gene TRBJ1-5; D perhaps matches TRBD1 (5 bases). CDR3 length: 14 residues. V was pared by 4 bases and J by 6 bases, with 13 bases between. The germline V gene has CDR1 LNHDA and CDR2 SQIVND (reference sequence). The CDR3 sequence is CASSRGQGSQPQHF. The CDR3, as DNA: TGTGCCAGTAGTAGGGGCCAGGGTAGTCAGCCCCAGCATTTT.

J is TRBJ2-3 and V is TRBV4-3, with 9 nucleotides matching TRBD1. CDR1 LGHNA and CDR2 YSLEER come from the germline V gene. The CDR3 length is 17 residues. With V trimmed by 3 bases and J by 5 bases, 12 bases remained unmatched. CDR3 in DNA: TGCGCCAGCAGCCACGAAACCGACAGGGGGGTGGGAGATACGCAGTATTTT. Its translation is CASSHETDRGVGDTQYF.

CDR3 nucleotides: TGCGCCAGCAGCCAAGCTTTCAGGGACTTTATGAACACTGAAGCTTTCTTT. Its protein product is CASSQAFRDFMNTEAFF. The chain carries TRBV4-3 and TRBJ1-1, with D possibly being TRBD1 (5 bases). The germline CDR1 and CDR2 sequences are LGHNA and YSLEER. The V and J ends lost 1 base and 0 bases respectively, with 15 bases between them. The CDR3 runs to 17 residues.

The chain recombines TRBV11-2 with TRBJ2-5, with TRBD2 identical over 11 bases. After removal of 5 bases from V and 0 bases from J, the junction contained 5 bases not matched to a gene. The CDR3 runs to 16 residues. The germline V gene has CDR1 SGHAT and CDR2 FQNNGV. The CDR3 DNA follows: TGTGCCAGCAGCACCCGACTAGCGGGGTACCAAGAGACCCAGTACTTC. Amino acids: CASSTRLAGYQETQYF.

The genes are TRBV4-1 and TRBJ1-1; 10 positions agree with TRBD1. Trimming took 5 bases from V and 1 from J; bases not matched to a gene: 1. Germline loops: CDR1 MGHRA, CDR2 YSYEKL. The CDR3 is 14 amino acids. The CDR3: CASSWTGGNTEAFF. Here the CDR3 DNA reads TGCGCCAGCAGCTGGACAGGGGGGAACACTGAAGCTTTCTTT.

V usage is TRBV9 and J usage is TRBJ2-1, with D possibly TRBD2 on 5 matching bases. Germline V gene data show CDR1 as SGDLS and CDR2 as YYNGEE. The V gene lost 4 bases and the J gene lost 6 bases, with 14 bases spanning the gap. There are 14 residues in the CDR3. CDR3 sequence (DNA): TGTGCCAGCAGCCCCCCCCCGGGATCCAATGAGCAGTTCTTC. This sequence encodes CASSPPPGSNEQFF. The entire variable domain, with the rest obtained from reference TRBV9 and TRBJ2-1, is as follows: DSGVTQTPKHLITATGQRVTLRCSPRSGDLSVYWYQQSLDQGLQFLIQYYNGEERAKGNILERFSAQQFPDLHSELNLSSLELGDSALYFCASSPPPGSNEQFFGPGTRLTVL.

The rearrangement uses TRBV7-2 and TRBJ1-1, with 10 bases matching TRBD1. V shed 5 bases, J shed 11 bases, and the junction held 8 bases outside the gene matches. Germline CDR1 reads SGHTA; CDR2 reads FQGNSA. The CDR3 is 13 residues long. CDR3 residues: CASSRRQGARAFF. For the CDR3, the DNA is TGTGCCAGCAGCCGACGACAGGGGGCGCGGGCTTTCTTT.

The chain has TRBV5-8 and TRBJ2-5; 7 positions agree with TRBD1. This CDR3 has 14 residues. Trimming removed 7 bases from V and 2 bases from J; junction bases left unmatched: 8. Germline V gene data show CDR1 as SGHTS and CDR2 as YDEGEE. The chain's CDR3 is CASDNWDRQETQYF. The CDR3 DNA reads TGTGCCAGCGACAATTGGGACAGACAAGAGACCCAGTACTTC. The complete variable domain, with remaining parts taken from reference TRBV5-8 and TRBJ2-5, reads EAGVTQSPTHLIKTRGQQATLRCSPISGHTSVYWYQQALGLGLQFLLWYDEGEERNRGNFPPRFSGRQFPNYSSELNVNALELEDSALYLCASDNWDRQETQYFGPGTRLLVL.

V usage is TRBV19 and J usage is TRBJ1-1; 10 nucleotides line up with TRBD1. Unmatched junction bases numbered 4, after V lost 6 bases and J lost 0 bases. The CDR3 runs to 15 residues. Germline V gene data show CDR1 as LNHDA and CDR2 as SQIVND (reference sequence). Here the CDR3 reads CASSDRGRVNTEAFF. The DNA for the CDR3 is TGTGCCAGTAGCGACAGGGGGCGAGTGAACACTGAAGCTTTCTTT.

CDR3 region: CSVEWTSETQYF. CDR3 DNA: TGCAGCGTTGAATGGACATCAGAGACCCAGTACTTC. This chain connects TRBV29-1 to TRBJ2-5; possibly TRBD1 for D (5 bases). Germline V gene data show CDR1 as SQVTM and CDR2 as ANQGSEA. There are 12 residues in the CDR3. V was trimmed by 2 bases and J by 4 bases, leaving 8 bases between them.

The rearrangement uses TRBV6-5 and TRBJ2-7; D uncertain. The CDR3 contains 11 residues. Trimming pared 6 bases from V and 7 bases from J, leaving 10 bases between. Germline-derived CDR1 and CDR2 are MNHEY and SVGAGI. The CDR3 DNA follows: TGTGCCAGCAGGGGCCCTGGAGAGCAGTACTTC. It codes for CASRGPGEQYF.